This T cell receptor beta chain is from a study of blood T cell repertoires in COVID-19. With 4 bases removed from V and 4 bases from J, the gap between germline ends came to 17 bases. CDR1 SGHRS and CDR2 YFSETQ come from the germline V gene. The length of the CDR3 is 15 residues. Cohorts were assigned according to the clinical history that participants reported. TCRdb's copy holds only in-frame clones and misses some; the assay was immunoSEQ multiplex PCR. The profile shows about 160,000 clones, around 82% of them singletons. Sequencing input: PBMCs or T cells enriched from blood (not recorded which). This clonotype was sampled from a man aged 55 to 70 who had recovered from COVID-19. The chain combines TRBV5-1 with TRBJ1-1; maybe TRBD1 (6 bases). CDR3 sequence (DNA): TGCGCCAGCAGCCCCAACGGGGGGCCGGGCACTGAAGCTTTCTTT. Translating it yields CASSPNGGPGTEAFF. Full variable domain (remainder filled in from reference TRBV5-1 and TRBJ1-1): KAGVTQTPRYLIKTRGQQVTLSCSPISGHRSVSWYQQTPGQGLQFLFEYFSETQRNKGNFPGRFSGRQFSNSRSEMNVSTLELGDSALYLCASSPNGGPGTEAFFGQGTRLTVV.